This TCR beta chain is from a study of blood T cell repertoires in COVID-19. Repertoires were generated with immunoSEQ multiplex PCR, while TCRdb's copy carries only in-frame clones and drops some. The table includes over 90,000 clones, approximately 88% detected once. The germline V and J ends were trimmed by 0 bases and 1 base, with 11 bases remaining between them. CDR1 is SGHRS, CDR2 YFSETQ, per germline. This CDR3 region has 16 residues. This sequence was found in a woman aged 70-85 years with acute or convalescent COVID-19. This chain uses TRBV5-1 with TRBJ2-1, with D possibly TRBD1 on 6 matching bases. Sequenced input: peripheral blood. The CDR3 DNA reads as TGCGCCAGCAGCTTGGTCGCAGGGGTTTCCTACAATGAGCAGTTCTTC. Translated, it gives CASSLVAGVSYNEQFF.